The 6 T cell receptor beta chains below all came from one sample that was sequenced in a study of shared clonotypes between healthy human individuals. Using immunoSEQ multiplex PCR, the repertoire was profiled, and TCRdb retains in-frame clones only, with some absent. The sample lists 2 million to 2.5 million clones, approximately 95% occurring once. The material sequenced was naive CD4+ T cells sorted from blood. Documented subset: CD45RA+ positively selected. Every receptor here comes from a man younger than 35 in good health.

The rearrangement uses TRBV29-1 and TRBJ2-3; 12 bases agree with TRBD2. Germline V gives CDR1 SQVTM, CDR2 ANQGSEA. J was trimmed by 3 bases and V by 6 bases; bases with no gene match: 7. The length of the CDR3 is 15 residues. The CDR3 nucleotides read TGCAGCGTGACTAGCGGGAGTGTGGGTACAGATACGCAGTATTTT. Its protein is CSVTSGSVGTDTQYF.

The V and J genes are TRBV5-5 and TRBJ1-5; D gene unclear. The CDR3 covers 17 residues. Germline V gene data show CDR1 as SGHKS and CDR2 as YYEKEE (reference sequence). Trimming cost V 0 bases and J 1 base, with 14 bases left between them. The CDR3 region is CASSLEPGGASNQPQHF. The CDR3 DNA sequence: TGTGCCAGCAGCTTGGAGCCAGGAGGCGCAAGCAATCAGCCCCAGCATTTT.

The CDR3 reads CASSPDPSGTGELFF. As DNA, the CDR3 is TGTGCCAGCAGCCCGGACCCTAGCGGGACCGGGGAGCTGTTTTTT. The chain combines TRBV5-6 with TRBJ2-2; 8 bases agree with TRBD2. Germline CDR1 SGHDT, CDR2 YYEEEE. Losses at the gene ends were 4 bases for V and 5 bases for J; bases not matched to a gene: 7. The CDR3 spans 15 residues. Drawing the rest from reference TRBV5-6 and TRBJ2-2, the complete variable domain is DAGVTQSPTHLIKTRGQQVTLRCSPKSGHDTVSWYQQALGQGPQFIFQYYEEEERQRGNFPDRFSGHQFPNYSSELNVNALLLGDSALYLCASSPDPSGTGELFFGEGSRLTVL.

The genes are TRBV9 and TRBJ2-2; D might be TRBD1 (5 bases). Deletions cut 0 bases from V and 1 base from J, with 10 bases between. This CDR3 is built from 16 residues. Germline V gene data show CDR1 as SGDLS and CDR2 as YYNGEE. CDR3 sequence reads: CASSVGGQGNTGELFF. CDR3 bases: TGTGCCAGCAGCGTAGGAGGTCAGGGGAACACCGGGGAGCTGTTTTTT.

The chain is built from TRBV5-1 and TRBJ2-3; D remains ambiguous. V lost 5 bases and J lost 6, with 16 bases in between. The CDR3 length is 14 residues. Germline-derived CDR1 and CDR2 are SGHRS and YFSETQ. This CDR3 is CASRGLLLPDTQYF. CDR3 DNA: TGCGCCAGCAGAGGTCTACTACTTCCCGATACGCAGTATTTT. Together with reference TRBV5-1 and TRBJ2-3, the CDR3 gives the full variable domain: KAGVTQTPRYLIKTRGQQVTLSCSPISGHRSVSWYQQTPGQGLQFLFEYFSETQRNKGNFPGRFSGRQFSNSRSEMNVSTLELGDSALYLCASRGLLLPDTQYFGPGTRLTVL.

This chain connects TRBV5-1 to TRBJ2-7; TRBD1 aligns across 7 bases. The CDR3 length is 15 residues. Germline CDR1 is SGHRS and CDR2 is YFSETQ. V was clipped by 3 bases and J by 0 bases; unmatched bases: 6. Here the CDR3 reads CASSSRDSYSYEQYF. CDR3 DNA: TGCGCCAGCAGCTCCCGGGACAGCTACTCCTACGAGCAGTACTTC.